A single sample is the source of the 25 T cell receptor beta chains below, sequenced in a study of shared clonotypes between healthy human individuals. Using immunoSEQ multiplex PCR, the repertoire was profiled, and TCRdb retains in-frame clones only, with some absent. The data hold 950,000 to 1,200,000 clones, with around three quarters observed a single time. The sequenced material came from memory CD4+ T cells from PBMCs. Subset defined: CD45RA-negative fraction. Receptor source: a young man in good health. Some clones in this sample may be carry-over from other donors' samples.

The rearrangement links TRBV4-2 to TRBJ2-2; no clear D gene. Germline values: CDR1 LGHNA, CDR2 YNFKEQ. V was pared by 0 bases and J by 4 bases, with 15 bases between. The CDR3 spans 17 residues. Here the CDR3 DNA reads TGTGCCAGCAGCCAAGAGGGGTTAGGGTGGGGCACCGGGGAGCTGTTTTTT. Its protein product is CASSQEGLGWGTGELFF.

The chain is built from TRBV10-3 and TRBJ2-1, with TRBD1 as a possible D gene (6 bases). Trimming took off 6 bases at V and 6 bases at J, with 21 bases between the two ends. This CDR3 region has 16 residues. Germline V gives CDR1 ENHRY, CDR2 SYGVKD. CDR3 nucleotide sequence: TGTGCCATCAGGGCTTGGACAGACGTAGGGGGCAATGAGCAGTTCTTC. The encoded protein is CAIRAWTDVGGNEQFF.

This clone appeared a few times. CDR3 DNA sequence: TGTGCCAGCAGCCCGGACACCTACTATGGCTACACCTTC. This sequence encodes CASSPDTYYGYTF. This chain connects TRBV7-2 to TRBJ1-2; maybe TRBD1 (5 bases). The CDR3 is 13 amino acids. Germline V gives CDR1 SGHTA, CDR2 FQGNSA. The germline V and J ends were trimmed by 5 bases and 3 bases, with 10 bases remaining between them.

This chain links TRBV29-1 with TRBJ1-3; 7 bases line up with TRBD1. This CDR3 is 14 amino acids long. V was clipped by 0 bases and J by 7 bases; unmatched bases: 6. Per the germline V gene, CDR1 is SQVTM and CDR2 is ANQGSEA. The CDR3 here is CSVEDPRGGNTIYF. The CDR3 DNA reads as TGCAGCGTTGAAGATCCAAGAGGGGGCAACACCATATATTTT. The variable domain in full, completed from reference TRBV29-1 and TRBJ1-3, reads SAVISQKPSRDICQRGTSLTIQCQVDSQVTMMFWYRQQPGQSLTLIATANQGSEATYESGFVIDKFPISRPNLTFSTLTVSNMSPEDSSIYLCSVEDPRGGNTIYFGEGSWLTVV.

This clone occurred a few times. This chain joins TRBV7-9 and TRBJ2-7; D possibly corresponds to TRBD1 (6 bases). Germline-derived CDR1 and CDR2 are SEHNR and FQNEAQ (reference sequence). CDR3 size: 16 residues. V shed 3 bases and J shed 0 bases, with 15 bases lying between them. CDR3 DNA: TGTGCCAGCAGCTTCATGCCGGGACACGGCTCCTACGAGCAGTACTTC. Translating gives CASSFMPGHGSYEQYF.

The chain carries TRBV7-2 and TRBJ2-1; D is uncertain. Trimming cost V 8 bases and J 1 base, with 9 bases left between them. There are 13 residues in the CDR3. Per germline, CDR1 SGHTA and CDR2 FQGNSA. CDR3: CASLEQSYNEQFF. CDR3 DNA: TGTGCCAGCCTTGAGCAGTCCTACAATGAGCAGTTCTTC. The full variable domain, its missing parts supplied by reference TRBV7-2 and TRBJ2-1, is GAGVSQSPSNKVTEKGKDVELRCDPISGHTALYWYRQSLGQGLEFLIYFQGNSAPDKSGLPSDRFSAERTGGSVSTLTIQRTQQEDSAVYLCASLEQSYNEQFFGPGTRLTVL.

This clone was found once. The J gene is TRBJ1-1, the V gene TRBV6-4; maybe TRBD1 (6 bases). The germline V and J ends were trimmed by 9 bases and 3 bases, with 14 bases remaining between them. The germline V gene encodes CDR1 MRHNA and CDR2 SNTAGT. The CDR3 consists of 13 residues. This chain's CDR3 is CARRGGRDTEAFF. The CDR3 region has the DNA TGTGCCAGGAGGGGGGGACGGGACACTGAAGCTTTCTTT.

Only one count was recorded for this clone. The chain links TRBV5-8 to TRBJ2-1, with a tentative D call TRBD1 (6 bases). The V and J ends lost 4 bases and 15 bases respectively, with 20 bases between them. Germline CDR1 is SGHTS and CDR2 is YDEGEE. This CDR3 has 13 residues. CDR3 DNA: TGTGCCAGCAGCGGGGCGGTTTGGGGGCCTCTGTTCTTC. Amino acid sequence: CASSGAVWGPLFF.

This chain connects TRBV19 to TRBJ2-7; D possibly corresponds to TRBD2 (7 bases). In germline, CDR1 is LNHDA, CDR2 SQIVND (reference sequence). V lost 5 bases, J lost 4 bases, and 15 bases lay in between. This CDR3 has 14 residues. DNA for the CDR3: TGTGCCAGTAGTCCCGGGGGGCGCCGGTACGAGCAGTACTTC. Translated, it gives CASSPGGRRYEQYF.

This chain connects TRBV11-3 to TRBJ2-1; the D is unclear. From germline, CDR1 is SGHNT and CDR2 YENEEA. Trimming took 4 bases from V and 6 from J, leaving 13 bases between them. CDR3 length equals 14 residues. The CDR3, as DNA: TGTGCCAGCAGCTCTTTCGCCTTAGGCAATGAGCAGTTCTTC. This sequence encodes CASSSFALGNEQFF.

The gene calls are TRBV19 and TRBJ2-5; 7 bases are a match to TRBD2. The length of the CDR3 is 15 residues. CDR1 LNHDA and CDR2 SQIVND come from the germline V gene (reference sequence). The trim removed 3 bases at V and 7 bases at J, leaving 11 bases unmatched. CDR3 sequence (DNA): TGTGCCAGTAGTATGGATAGCCGCGGCGGGGGGACCCAGTACTTC. Amino acids: CASSMDSRGGGTQYF.

This clone was seen a few times. The rearrangement joins TRBV2 to TRBJ2-7; D gene ambiguous. From germline, CDR1 is SNHLY and CDR2 FYNNEI. V lost 4 bases, J lost 4 bases, and 5 bases lay in between. The CDR3 spans 11 residues. CDR3 nucleotide sequence: TGTGCCAGCAGTGTGTGGTACGAGCAGTACTTC. Its translation is CASSVWYEQYF. Full variable domain (remainder filled in from reference TRBV2 and TRBJ2-7): EPEVTQTPSHQVTQMGQEVILRCVPISNHLYFYWYRQILGQKVEFLVSFYNNEISEKSEIFDDQFSVERPDGSNFTLKIRSTKLEDSAMYFCASSVWYEQYFGPGTRLTVT.

This clone came up a few times. The chain joins TRBV5-5 to TRBJ2-3; D call uncertain. The germline V gene has CDR1 SGHKS and CDR2 YYEKEE (reference sequence). Trimming removed 4 bases from V and 0 bases from J, with 12 bases in between. The CDR3 consists of 15 residues. The CDR3: CASSPPWGSTDTQYF. In nucleotides, the CDR3 is TGTGCCAGCAGCCCCCCCTGGGGAAGCACAGATACGCAGTATTTT.

V is TRBV5-1 and J is TRBJ2-6, with D tentatively TRBD1 (5 bases). The CDR3 has 16 amino acids. Trimming took 4 bases from V and 0 from J, leaving 11 bases between them. Germline CDR1 and CDR2: SGHRS and YFSETQ. CDR3 coding DNA: TGCGCCAGCAGCGGACGACAGAGCTCTGGGGCCAACGTCCTGACTTTC. Its protein is CASSGRQSSGANVLTF.

In the case of this clone: A much larger clone lies one base from this, so it may be a read error. J is TRBJ1-5 and V is TRBV7-9; no firm D call. The CDR3 is 15 amino acids. The germline CDR1 and CDR2 sequences are SEHNR and FQNEAQ (reference sequence). The CDR3 DNA is TGTGCCAGCAGCTTAATTTGGGGAAGCAGTCAGCCCCAGCATTTT. Residues: CASSLIWGSSQPQHF.

The chain employs TRBV5-1 and TRBJ2-5, with 7 bases that match TRBD1. The CDR3 is 15 residues long. The ends lost 4 bases at V and 5 bases at J; junction bases unmatched: 11. Per germline, CDR1 SGHRS and CDR2 YFSETQ. The CDR3 protein is CASSPTKTGTETQYF. The CDR3 DNA reads as TGCGCCAGCAGCCCCACCAAGACAGGGACGGAGACCCAGTACTTC.

The V and J genes are TRBV2 and TRBJ1-1, with D maybe TRBD1 (5 bases). Germline V CDR1 and CDR2: SNHLY, FYNNEI. This CDR3 region has 13 residues. V was cut by 7 bases and J by 2 bases, with 11 bases left in between. CDR3 region: CASNRGSNTEAFF. CDR3 sequence (DNA): TGTGCCAGCAACCGGGGCTCCAACACTGAAGCTTTCTTT. Together with reference TRBV2 and TRBJ1-1, the CDR3 gives the full variable domain: EPEVTQTPSHQVTQMGQEVILRCVPISNHLYFYWYRQILGQKVEFLVSFYNNEISEKSEIFDDQFSVERPDGSNFTLKIRSTKLEDSAMYFCASNRGSNTEAFFGQGTRLTVV.

The V and J genes are TRBV28 and TRBJ2-5, with 8 bases that match TRBD2. V trimming: 6 bases; J trimming: 5 bases; junction bases outside the gene matches: 11. The CDR3 length is 15 residues. From germline, CDR1 is MDHEN and CDR2 SYDVKM. The CDR3 DNA sequence: TGTGCCAGCAGCACCCCAGCGGGAGAGGGGGAGACCCAGTACTTC. It specifies CASSTPAGEGETQYF.

This clone was found a few times. This chain uses TRBV6-5 with TRBJ2-7, with no clear D. The CDR3 contains 14 residues. Germline-derived CDR1 and CDR2 are MNHEY and SVGAGI. V dropped 0 bases and J dropped 1 base, with 7 bases sitting between them. The CDR3, as DNA: TGTGCCAGCAGTTACTCGTACCAATCCTACGAGCAGTACTTC. This translates into CASSYSYQSYEQYF.

The CDR3 spells CASSTWTSGFGNQPQHF. For the CDR3, the DNA is TGTGCCAGCAGTACCTGGACCTCAGGGTTCGGCAATCAGCCCCAGCATTTT. The genes are TRBV28 and TRBJ1-5, with D possibly TRBD1 on 5 matching bases. Germline CDR1 reads MDHEN; CDR2 reads SYDVKM. With 5 bases removed from V and 2 bases from J, the gap between germline ends came to 19 bases. CDR3 length: 17 amino acids.

Concerning this clone: Different DNA sequences within this sample yield the same CDR3. The chain recombines TRBV2 with TRBJ2-1; D gene unclear. V was cut by 1 base and J by 7 bases, with 5 bases left in between. The length of the CDR3 is 12 residues. Germline V gives CDR1 SNHLY, CDR2 FYNNEI. The CDR3 here is CASSEGYNEQFF. CDR3 bases: TGTGCCAGCAGTGAAGGGTATAATGAGCAGTTCTTC.

V gene TRBV5-1 combines with J gene TRBJ1-1; 7 positions agree with TRBD1. The germline CDR1 and CDR2 sequences are SGHRS and YFSETQ. This CDR3 region has 15 residues. The V gene end was trimmed by 3 bases and the J gene end by 1 base; junction bases not matched to a gene: 6. As DNA, the CDR3 is TGCGCCAGCAGCTCTGAGACAGGGCAGAACACTGAAGCTTTCTTT. It is translated as CASSSETGQNTEAFF.

The chain employs TRBV7-8 and TRBJ1-1; weak D call: TRBD1 (5 bases). CDR3 length: 16 amino acids. V was cut by 5 bases and J by 1 base, with 17 bases left in between. Germline V gene data show CDR1 as SGHVS and CDR2 as FQNEAQ. The CDR3 DNA reads TGTGCCAGCAGCCTGCACAACAGGAACACGAACACTGAAGCTTTCTTT. Its translation is CASSLHNRNTNTEAFF.

The rearrangement uses TRBV5-1 and TRBJ2-2; weak D call: TRBD2 (6 bases). Germline V gene sequence: CDR1 SGHRS, CDR2 YFSETQ. V was shortened by 1 base and J by 3 bases, with 10 bases between the two germline ends. The CDR3 runs 15 residues. The CDR3 region has the DNA TGCGCCAGCAGCTTGCGGCCGGGGGACACCGGGGAGCTGTTTTTT. It translates to CASSLRPGDTGELFF.

The V call is TRBV12-5, the J call TRBJ2-6, with D perhaps given as TRBD1 or TRBD2 (5 bases each). CDR1 and CDR2 from the germline V gene are LGHNT and FRNRAP. V gave up 7 bases and J gave up 2 bases, with 15 bases separating them. This CDR3 has 16 residues. CDR3 in amino acids: CASAPARGAGANVLTF. CDR3 sequence (DNA): TGTGCTAGTGCCCCCGCAAGGGGAGCTGGGGCCAACGTCCTGACTTTC.